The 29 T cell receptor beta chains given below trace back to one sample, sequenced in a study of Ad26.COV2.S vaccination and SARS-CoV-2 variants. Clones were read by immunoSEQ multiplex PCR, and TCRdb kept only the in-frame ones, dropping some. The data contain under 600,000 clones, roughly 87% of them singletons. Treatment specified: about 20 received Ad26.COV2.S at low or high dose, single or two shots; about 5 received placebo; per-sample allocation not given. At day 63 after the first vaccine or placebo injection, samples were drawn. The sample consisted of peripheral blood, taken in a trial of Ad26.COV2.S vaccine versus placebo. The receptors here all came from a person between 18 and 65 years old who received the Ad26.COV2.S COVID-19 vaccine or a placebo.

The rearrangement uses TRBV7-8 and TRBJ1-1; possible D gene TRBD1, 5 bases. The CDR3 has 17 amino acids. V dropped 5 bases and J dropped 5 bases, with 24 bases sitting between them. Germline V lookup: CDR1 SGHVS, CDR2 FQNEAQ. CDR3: CASSPQRAGGGRTEAFF. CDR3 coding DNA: TGTGCCAGCAGCCCACAAAGGGCCGGGGGAGGTAGGACTGAAGCTTTCTTT.

CDR3 region: CASSFLATGDTGELFF. In DNA, the CDR3 is TGTGCCAGCAGCTTTCTTGCGACAGGGGACACCGGGGAGCTGTTTTTT. The chain couples TRBV7-3 to TRBJ2-2, with 8 bases aligning to TRBD1. This CDR3 is built from 16 residues. Germline V CDR1 and CDR2: SGHTA, FQGTGA. The ends lost 3 bases at V and 3 bases at J; junction bases unmatched: 6.

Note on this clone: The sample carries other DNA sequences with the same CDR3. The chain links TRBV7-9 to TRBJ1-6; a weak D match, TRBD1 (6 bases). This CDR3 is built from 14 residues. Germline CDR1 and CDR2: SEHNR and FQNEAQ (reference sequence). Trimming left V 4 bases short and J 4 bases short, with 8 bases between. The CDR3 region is CASSSDRYNSPLHF. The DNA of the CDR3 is TGTGCCAGCAGCTCGGACAGATATAATTCACCCCTCCACTTT.

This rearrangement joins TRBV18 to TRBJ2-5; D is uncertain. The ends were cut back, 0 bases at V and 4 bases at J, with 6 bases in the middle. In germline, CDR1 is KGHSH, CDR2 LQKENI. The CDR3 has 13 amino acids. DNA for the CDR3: TGTGCCAGCTCACCACCGGCCCGAGAGACCCAGTACTTC. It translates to CASSPPARETQYF.

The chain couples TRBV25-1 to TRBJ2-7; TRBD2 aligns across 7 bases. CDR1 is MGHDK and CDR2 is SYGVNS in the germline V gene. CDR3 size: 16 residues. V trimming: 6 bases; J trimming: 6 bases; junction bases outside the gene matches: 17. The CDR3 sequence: CASRPRAESGVGEQYF. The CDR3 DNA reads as TGTGCCAGCAGGCCCCGAGCGGAGAGCGGGGTAGGCGAGCAGTACTTC.

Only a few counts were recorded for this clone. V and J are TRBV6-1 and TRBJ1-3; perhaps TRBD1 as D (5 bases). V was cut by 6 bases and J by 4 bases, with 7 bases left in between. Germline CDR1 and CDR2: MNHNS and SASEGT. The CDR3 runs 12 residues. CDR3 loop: CASSHRGNTIYF. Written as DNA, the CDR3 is TGTGCCAGCAGCCACAGGGGAAACACCATATATTTT.

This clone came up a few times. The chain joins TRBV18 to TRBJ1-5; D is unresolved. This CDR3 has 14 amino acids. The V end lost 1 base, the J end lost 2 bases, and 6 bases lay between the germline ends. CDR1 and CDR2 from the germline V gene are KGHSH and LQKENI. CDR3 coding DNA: TGTGCCAGCTCACCACGGCAGGGCAATCAGCCCCAGCATTTT. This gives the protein CASSPRQGNQPQHF.

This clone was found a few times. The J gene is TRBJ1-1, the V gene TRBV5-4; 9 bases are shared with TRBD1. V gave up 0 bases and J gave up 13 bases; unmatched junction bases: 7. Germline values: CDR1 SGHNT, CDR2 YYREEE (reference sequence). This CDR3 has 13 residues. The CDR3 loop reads CASSLDRGQYDFF. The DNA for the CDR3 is TGTGCCAGCAGCTTGGACAGGGGGCAATACGATTTCTTT.

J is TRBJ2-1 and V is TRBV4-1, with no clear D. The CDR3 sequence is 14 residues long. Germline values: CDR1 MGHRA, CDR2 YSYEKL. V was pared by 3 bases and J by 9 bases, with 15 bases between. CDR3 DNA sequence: TGCGCCAGCAGCCAGATTGGGCAGGTCAGTGAGCAGTTCTTC. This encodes CASSQIGQVSEQFF.

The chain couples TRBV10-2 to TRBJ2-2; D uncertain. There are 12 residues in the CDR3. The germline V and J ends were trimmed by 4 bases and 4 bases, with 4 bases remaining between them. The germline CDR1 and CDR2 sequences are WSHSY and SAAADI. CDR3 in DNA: TGCGCCAGCAGTGTACTCACCGGGGAGCTGTTTTTT. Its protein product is CASSVLTGELFF.

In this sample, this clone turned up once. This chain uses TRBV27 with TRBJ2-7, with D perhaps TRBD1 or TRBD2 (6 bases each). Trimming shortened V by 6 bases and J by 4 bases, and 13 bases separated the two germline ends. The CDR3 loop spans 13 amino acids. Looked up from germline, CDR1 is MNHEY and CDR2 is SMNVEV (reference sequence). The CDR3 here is CASRRGVAYEQYF. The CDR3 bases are TGTGCCAGCAGGAGGGGGGTAGCGTACGAGCAGTACTTC.

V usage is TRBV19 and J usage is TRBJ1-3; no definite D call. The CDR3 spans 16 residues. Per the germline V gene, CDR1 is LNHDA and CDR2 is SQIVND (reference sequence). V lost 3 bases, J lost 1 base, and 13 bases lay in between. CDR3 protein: CASSIGTVASGNTIYF. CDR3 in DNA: TGTGCCAGTAGTATCGGAACAGTGGCGTCTGGAAACACCATATATTTT.

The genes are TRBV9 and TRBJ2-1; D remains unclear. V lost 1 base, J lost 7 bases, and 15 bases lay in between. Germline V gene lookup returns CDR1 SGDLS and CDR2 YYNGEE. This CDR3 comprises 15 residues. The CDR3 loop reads CASSVSPENRNEQFF. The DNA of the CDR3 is TGTGCCAGCAGCGTAAGTCCAGAGAATAGGAATGAGCAGTTCTTC.

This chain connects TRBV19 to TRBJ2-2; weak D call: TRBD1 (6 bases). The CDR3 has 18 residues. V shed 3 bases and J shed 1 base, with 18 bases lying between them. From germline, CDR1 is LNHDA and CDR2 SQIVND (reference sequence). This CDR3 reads CASSIRLLGRGNTGELFF. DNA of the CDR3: TGTGCCAGTAGTATCCGGCTTCTTGGCAGGGGGAACACCGGGGAGCTGTTTTTT.

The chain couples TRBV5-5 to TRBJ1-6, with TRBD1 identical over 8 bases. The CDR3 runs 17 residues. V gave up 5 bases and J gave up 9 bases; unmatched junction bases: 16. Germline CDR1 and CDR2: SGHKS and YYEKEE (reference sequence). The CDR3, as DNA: TGTGCCAGCAGGCTGGAGCCCGGGCAGGGGGCGTCTTCACCCCTCCACTTT. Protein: CASRLEPGQGASSPLHF.

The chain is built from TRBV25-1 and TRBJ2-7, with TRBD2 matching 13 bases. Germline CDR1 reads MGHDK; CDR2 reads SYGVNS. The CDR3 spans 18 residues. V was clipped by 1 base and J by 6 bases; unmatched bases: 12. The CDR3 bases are TGTGCCAGCAGTGAATTAGGGGATACTAGCGGGAGGGCCATCGAGCAGTACTTC. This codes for CASSELGDTSGRAIEQYF.

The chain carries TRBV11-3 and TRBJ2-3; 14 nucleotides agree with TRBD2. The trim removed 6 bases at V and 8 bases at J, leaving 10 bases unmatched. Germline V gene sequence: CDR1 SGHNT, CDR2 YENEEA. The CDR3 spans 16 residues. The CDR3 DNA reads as TGTGCCAGCAGTTTTCAGGGACTAGCGGGAGAGGGTACGCAGTATTTT. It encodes CASSFQGLAGEGTQYF.

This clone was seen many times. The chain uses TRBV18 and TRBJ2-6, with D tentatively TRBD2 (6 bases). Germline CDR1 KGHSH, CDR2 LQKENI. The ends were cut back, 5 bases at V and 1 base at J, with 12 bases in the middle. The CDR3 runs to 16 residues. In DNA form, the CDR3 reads TGTGCCAGCTCAGGGAGGCAGGGTTCTGGGGCCAACGTCCTGACTTTC. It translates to CASSGRQGSGANVLTF.

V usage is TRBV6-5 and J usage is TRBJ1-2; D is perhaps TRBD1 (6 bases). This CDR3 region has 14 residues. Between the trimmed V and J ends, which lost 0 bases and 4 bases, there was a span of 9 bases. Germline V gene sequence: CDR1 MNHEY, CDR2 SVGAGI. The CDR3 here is CASSYSDSSYGYTF. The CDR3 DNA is TGTGCCAGCAGTTACTCGGACAGCAGCTATGGCTACACCTTC.

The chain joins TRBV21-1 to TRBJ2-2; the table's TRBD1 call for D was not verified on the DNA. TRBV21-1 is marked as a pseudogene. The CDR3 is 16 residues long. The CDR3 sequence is CASSSTGELGTGELFF. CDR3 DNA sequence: TGTGCCAGCAGCAGTACAGGGGAACTCGGAACCGGGGAGCTGTTTTTT.

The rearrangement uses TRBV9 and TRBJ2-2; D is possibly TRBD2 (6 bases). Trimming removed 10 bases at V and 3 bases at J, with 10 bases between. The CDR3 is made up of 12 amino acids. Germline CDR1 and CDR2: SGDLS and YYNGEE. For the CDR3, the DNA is TGTGCCGGTCGCGGGGACACCGGGGAGCTGTTTTTT. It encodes CAGRGDTGELFF.

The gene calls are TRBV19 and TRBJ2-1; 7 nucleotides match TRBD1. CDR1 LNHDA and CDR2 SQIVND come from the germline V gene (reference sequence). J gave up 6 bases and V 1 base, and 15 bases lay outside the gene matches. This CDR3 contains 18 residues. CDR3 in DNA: TGTGCCAGTAGTATAGCCGCACTGACAGGGATAGCCAGCAATGAGCAGTTCTTC. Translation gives CASSIAALTGIASNEQFF.

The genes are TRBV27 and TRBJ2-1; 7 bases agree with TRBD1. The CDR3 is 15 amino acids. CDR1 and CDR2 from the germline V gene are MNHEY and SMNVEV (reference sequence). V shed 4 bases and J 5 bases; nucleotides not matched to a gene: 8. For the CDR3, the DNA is TGTGCCAGCAGTTCCCGGACAGGTCCCGACAATGAGCAGTTCTTC. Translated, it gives CASSSRTGPDNEQFF.

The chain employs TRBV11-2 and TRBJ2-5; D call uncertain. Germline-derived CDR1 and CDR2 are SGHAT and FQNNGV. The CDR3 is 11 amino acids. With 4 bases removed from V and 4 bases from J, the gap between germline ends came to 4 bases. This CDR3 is CASSSRETQYF. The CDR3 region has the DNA TGTGCCAGCAGCTCCCGAGAGACCCAGTACTTC.

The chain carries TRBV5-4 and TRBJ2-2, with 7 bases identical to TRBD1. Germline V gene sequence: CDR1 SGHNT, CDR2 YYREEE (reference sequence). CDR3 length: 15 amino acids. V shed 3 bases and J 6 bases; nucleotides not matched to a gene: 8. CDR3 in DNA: TGTGCCAGCAGCTCAGGAACAGGGGTGGCCGGGGAGCTGTTTTTT. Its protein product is CASSSGTGVAGELFF.

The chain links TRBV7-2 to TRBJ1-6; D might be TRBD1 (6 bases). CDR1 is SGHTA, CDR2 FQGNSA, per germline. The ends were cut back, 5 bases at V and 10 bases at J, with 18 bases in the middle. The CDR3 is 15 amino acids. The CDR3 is CASSLGGRGGSPLHF. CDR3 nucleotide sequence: TGTGCCAGCAGCCTAGGGGGAAGGGGGGGATCACCCCTCCACTTT.

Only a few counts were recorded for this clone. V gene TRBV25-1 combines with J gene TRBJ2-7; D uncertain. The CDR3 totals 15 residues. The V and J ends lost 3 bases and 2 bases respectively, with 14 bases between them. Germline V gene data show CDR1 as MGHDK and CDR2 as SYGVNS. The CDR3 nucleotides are TGTGCCAGCAGTGATAGTCAGGACGTAACCTACGAGCAGTACTTC. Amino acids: CASSDSQDVTYEQYF.

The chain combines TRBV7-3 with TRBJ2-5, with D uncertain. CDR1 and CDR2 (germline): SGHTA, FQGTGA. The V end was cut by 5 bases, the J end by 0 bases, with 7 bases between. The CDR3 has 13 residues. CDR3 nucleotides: TGTGCCAGCAGCCTCGACAACCAAGAGACCCAGTACTTC. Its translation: CASSLDNQETQYF.

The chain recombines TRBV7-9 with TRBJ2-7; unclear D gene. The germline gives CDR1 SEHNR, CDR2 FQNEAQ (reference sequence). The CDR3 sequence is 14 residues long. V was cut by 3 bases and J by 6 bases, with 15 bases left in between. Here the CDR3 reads CASSFGSPTVEQYF. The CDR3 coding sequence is TGTGCCAGCAGCTTTGGTTCACCCACAGTCGAGCAGTACTTC.